Presented here are 21 T cell receptor beta chains from one specimen sequenced in a study of regulatory T cells in long-lasting Graves disease (TCRdb year 2021). The intended sense of this specimen's time point label: persistent/refractory GD, antithyroid drugs over 5 years with positive TRAb. For both TCR sequencing and RNA sequencing, RNA was extracted from PBMCs using TRIzol. Library generation was performed with multiplex PCR. Sequencing took place on an Illumina HiSeq 4000. CDR3 regions were amplified by Arm-PCR with iRepertoire HTBI primers to construct TCR beta libraries. Starting from the raw public reads, TCRdb applied fastp trimming at Q25, assembled clones with MiXCR and retained in-frame beta chains. Every entry covers one CDR3 protein and lists the most common genes and DNA from its rows. The sample has 450,000 or so distinct CDR3 sequences on record, 20% to 25% of them singletons. The top ten clonotypes cover under 15% of the sample.

Sequences were derived from peripheral blood mononuclear cells (PBMCs), sampled when the disease was refractory, from a patient treated with antithyroid drugs. The source of these receptors is a female donor with Graves disease.

The genes are TRBV9 and TRBJ1-6; no firm D call. The CDR3 totals 14 residues. Germline V lookup: CDR1 SGDLS, CDR2 YYNGEE. V gave up 0 bases and J gave up 5 bases, with 6 bases separating them. The CDR3 here is CASSVEENNSPLHF. The CDR3 DNA sequence: TGTGCCAGCAGCGTAGAGGAAAATAATTCACCCCTCCACTTT.

The chain joins TRBV20-1 to TRBJ2-3; 8 positions match TRBD2. The germline CDR1 and CDR2 sequences are DFQATT and SNEGSKA (reference sequence). Unmatched junction bases numbered 12, after V lost 6 bases and J lost 7 bases. This CDR3 region has 14 residues. In nucleotides, the CDR3 is TGCAGTGCGGGTAAAGCGGGGGACCTTTATACGCAGTATTTT. Encoded protein: CSAGKAGDLYTQYF.

Points on this clonotype: A much larger clone differs by one base, so this may be a read error. The chain has TRBV7-2 and TRBJ1-2; D not certain. Trimming removed 3 bases at V and 4 bases at J, with 15 bases between. Germline V CDR1 and CDR2: SGHTA, FQGNSA. The CDR3 is 15 residues long. The CDR3 nucleotides are TGTGCCAGCAGCTTCAGCCCAATTCCTACCTATGGCTACACCTTC. Protein product: CASSFSPIPTYGYTF.

This clonotype was picked up a small number of times. V usage is TRBV6-1 and J usage is TRBJ2-7, with D unclear. Germline CDR1 reads MNHNS; CDR2 reads SASEGT. The CDR3 extends over 14 amino acids. V lost 5 bases, J lost 2 bases, and 13 bases lay in between. CDR3 protein: CASSTPLWAYEQYF. The CDR3, as DNA: TGTGCCAGCAGTACCCCGCTCTGGGCCTACGAGCAGTACTTC.

This clonotype came up a few times. The chain carries TRBV28 and TRBJ2-1; tentatively, D is TRBD2 (6 bases). Germline-derived CDR1 and CDR2 are MDHEN and SYDVKM. This CDR3 is 14 amino acids long. V was pared by 6 bases and J by 7 bases, with 16 bases between. In DNA, the CDR3 is TGTGCCAGCAGAAGCGCGGGAAGGATGAATGAGCAGTTCTTC. Translation: CASRSAGRMNEQFF.

The sample holds many counts of this clonotype. V usage is TRBV11-2 and J usage is TRBJ1-2; 8 bases fit TRBD1. This CDR3 comprises 14 residues. After removal of 7 bases from V and 5 bases from J, the junction contained 9 bases not matched to a gene. Germline V gives CDR1 SGHAT, CDR2 FQNNGV. In DNA, the CDR3 is TGTGCCAGCACCACTACCCAGGGGGCATATGGCTACACCTTC. Amino acids: CASTTTQGAYGYTF.

The rearrangement uses TRBV2 and TRBJ1-6; 10 bases agree with TRBD1. CDR3 size: 15 residues. From germline, CDR1 is SNHLY and CDR2 FYNNEI. V lost 6 bases, J lost 2 bases, and 1 base stayed unmatched. Here the CDR3 reads CASRGTGAYNSPLHF. The CDR3 nucleotides read TGTGCCAGCAGAGGGACAGGGGCCTATAATTCACCCCTCCACTTT.

This chain uses TRBV28 with TRBJ2-3; D remains ambiguous. The CDR3 is 14 amino acids. Per germline, CDR1 MDHEN and CDR2 SYDVKM. Trimming left V 3 bases short and J 0 bases short, with 7 bases between. DNA for the CDR3: TGTGCCAGCAGTTTGGTAGAGAGCACAGATACGCAGTATTTT. Protein: CASSLVESTDTQYF.

This chain joins TRBV11-2 and TRBJ1-4, with D unclear. CDR3 length equals 15 residues. Germline lookup yields CDR1 SGHAT and CDR2 FQNNGV. Between the trimmed V and J ends, which lost 5 bases and 7 bases, there was a span of 17 bases. Here the CDR3 reads CASSPPGARVEKLFF. The CDR3 region has the DNA TGTGCCAGCAGCCCACCCGGAGCGCGGGTTGAAAAACTGTTTTTT.

To note about this clonotype: The junction departs from germline at one end; a sequencing error may be responsible. The gene calls are TRBV2 and TRBJ2-7; 14 bases align to TRBD2. The CDR3 has 16 amino acids. The V gene's germline CDR1 is SNHLY and CDR2 FYNNEI. The CDR3 DNA reads TGTGCCAACAGTGAGGGACTAGCGGGAGCCCTATACGAGCAGTACTTC. This codes for CANSEGLAGALYEQYF. The variable domain in full, completed from reference TRBV2 and TRBJ2-7, reads EPEVTQTPSHQVTQMGQEVILRCVPISNHLYFYWYRQILGQKVEFLVSFYNNEISEKSEIFDDQFSVERPDGSNFTLKIRSTKLEDSAMYFCANSEGLAGALYEQYFGPGTRLTVT.

This clonotype was counted only a few times. The chain combines TRBV28 with TRBJ1-3, with 7 bases lining up with TRBD1. V was pared by 4 bases and J by 1 base, with 4 bases of the junction left unmatched. The CDR3 sequence is 15 residues long. CDR1 and CDR2 from the germline V gene are MDHEN and SYDVKM. In DNA, the CDR3 is TGTGCCAGCAGTTCCGGGACAGCTTCTGGAAACACCATATATTTT. Translated, it gives CASSSGTASGNTIYF.

This clonotype has ten or more counts. CDR3 sequence reads: CASSYDRGLNTEAFF. DNA of the CDR3: TGTGCCAGCAGTTATGACAGGGGCCTGAACACTGAAGCTTTCTTT. This chain joins TRBV6-5 and TRBJ1-1, with 8 bases matching TRBD1. J gave up 0 bases and V 3 bases, and 3 bases lay outside the gene matches. Germline CDR1 MNHEY, CDR2 SVGAGI. CDR3 length: 15 amino acids.

The chain couples TRBV12-3 or TRBV12-4 to TRBJ2-6; D is uncertain. Trimming removed 4 bases from V and 4 bases from J, with 5 bases in between. The CDR3 is 13 amino acids. The CDR3 sequence: CASSSLGANVLTF. CDR3 DNA sequence: TGTGCCAGCAGTTCACTCGGGGCCAACGTCCTGACTTTC.

This clonotype appeared many times. V usage is TRBV12-3 or TRBV12-4 and J usage is TRBJ1-4, with unresolved D. This CDR3 comprises 14 residues. V shed 4 bases and J shed 0 bases, with 6 bases lying between them. The DNA of the CDR3 is TGTGCCAGCAGTTCAGATACAACTAATGAAAAACTGTTTTTT. Translation gives CASSSDTTNEKLFF.

This clonotype was found once. The V gene is TRBV12-3 or TRBV12-4, the J gene TRBJ1-3, with D perhaps TRBD1 (6 bases). The CDR3 spans 14 residues. Trimming cost V 5 bases and J 2 bases, with 10 bases left between them. CDR3 DNA: TGTGCCAGCAGTACAGGGCCCCCTGGAAACACCATATATTTT. Encoded protein: CASSTGPPGNTIYF.

This clonotype came up many times. The chain recombines TRBV6-1 with TRBJ1-2, with 10 bases aligning to TRBD1. The V gene end was trimmed by 5 bases and the J gene end by 4 bases; junction bases not matched to a gene: 4. CDR1 is MNHNS and CDR2 is SASEGT in the germline V gene. The CDR3 totals 14 residues. CDR3 coding DNA: TGTGCCAGCAGTACCGGGACAGGGGTCTATGGCTACACCTTC. This sequence encodes CASSTGTGVYGYTF.

CDR3 amino acids: CAWSSGGAKQPQHF. Here the CDR3 DNA reads TGTGCCTGGAGTTCAGGGGGCGCAAAGCAGCCCCAGCATTTT. The chain employs TRBV30 and TRBJ1-5; 8 nucleotides line up with TRBD1. Trimming took 2 bases from V and 7 from J; bases not matched to a gene: 7. The CDR3 loop spans 14 amino acids. From germline, CDR1 is GTSNPN and CDR2 SVGIG (reference sequence).

This clonotype was observed many times. The V gene is TRBV20-1, the J gene TRBJ2-7; 7 bases match TRBD1. J lost 0 bases, V lost 5 bases, and 10 bases had no gene match. Germline lookup yields CDR1 DFQATT and CDR2 SNEGSKA (reference sequence). The CDR3 covers 15 residues. This chain's CDR3 is CSAALPGQSSYEQYF. CDR3 coding DNA: TGCAGTGCTGCCCTCCCGGGACAGAGCTCCTACGAGCAGTACTTC.

The chain carries TRBV6-1 and TRBJ2-7; the D gene is possibly TRBD2 (6 bases). The V end lost 2 bases, the J end lost 2 bases, and 13 bases lay between the germline ends. This CDR3 has 15 residues. From germline, CDR1 is MNHNS and CDR2 SASEGT. This CDR3 is CASSETGGYTYEQYF. The CDR3 bases are TGTGCCAGCAGTGAAACCGGGGGATACACCTACGAGCAGTACTTC.

This clonotype has at least ten counts. This chain joins TRBV28 and TRBJ1-6, with a tentative D call TRBD1 (5 bases). CDR1 and CDR2 from the germline V gene are MDHEN and SYDVKM. The V end lost 6 bases, the J end lost 7 bases, and 19 bases lay between the germline ends. This CDR3 comprises 16 residues. The CDR3 DNA follows: TGTGCCAGCAGCCCCGTCCGTGGGGCGGGGAATTCACCCCTCCACTTT. This sequence encodes CASSPVRGAGNSPLHF.

This clonotype was seen at least ten times. The J gene is TRBJ2-7, the V gene TRBV6-1, with 9 nucleotides matching TRBD1. There are 15 residues in the CDR3. The trim removed 6 bases at V and 5 bases at J, leaving 11 bases unmatched. CDR1 MNHNS and CDR2 SASEGT come from the germline V gene. The CDR3 protein is CASRTSDRGSHEQYF. CDR3 coding DNA: TGTGCCAGCAGAACCAGCGACAGGGGGTCGCACGAGCAGTACTTC.